The entry below describes one T cell receptor beta chain. Its antigen is currently unknown. This entry comes from a study of T cells in localized non-small cell lung cancer. Overall study results and limits: A median approximately 59 of the top 100 tumor clones appeared in adjacent lung. Elevated blood T cell density was associated with longer overall survival.

Generated by immunoSEQ multiplex PCR, the TCRdb table keeps only in-frame clones and is missing some. The sample yields tens of thousands of clones, 88% seen once. This TCR was recovered from a female donor older than 55 with stage I squamous cell lung carcinoma. Source: peripheral blood, taken before any cancer treatment.

The CDR3 spells CASSQESRTSGNYEQYF. CDR3 coding DNA: TGTGCCAGCAGCCAAGAATCGAGGACTAGCGGGAACTACGAGCAGTACTTC. This sequence joins TRBV4-2 and TRBJ2-7; 12 positions match TRBD2. Looked up from germline, CDR1 is LGHNA and CDR2 is YNFKEQ. Trimming cost V 0 bases and J 3 bases; bases outside gene matches: 6. This CDR3 is built from 17 residues.